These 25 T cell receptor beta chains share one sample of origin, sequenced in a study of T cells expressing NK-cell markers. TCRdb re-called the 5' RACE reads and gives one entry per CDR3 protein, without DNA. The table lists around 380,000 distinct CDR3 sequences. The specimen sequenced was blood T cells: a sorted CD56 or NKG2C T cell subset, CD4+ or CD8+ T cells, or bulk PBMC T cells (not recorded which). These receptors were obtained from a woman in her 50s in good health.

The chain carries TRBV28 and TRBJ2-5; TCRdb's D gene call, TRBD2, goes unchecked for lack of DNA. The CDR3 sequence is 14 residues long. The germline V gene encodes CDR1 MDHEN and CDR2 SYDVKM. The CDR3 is CASSLGGRDETQYF.

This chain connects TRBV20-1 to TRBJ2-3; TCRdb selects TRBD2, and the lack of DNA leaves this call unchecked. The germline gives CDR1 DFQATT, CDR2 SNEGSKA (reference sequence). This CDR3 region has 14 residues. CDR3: CSAGLSGSTDTQYF.

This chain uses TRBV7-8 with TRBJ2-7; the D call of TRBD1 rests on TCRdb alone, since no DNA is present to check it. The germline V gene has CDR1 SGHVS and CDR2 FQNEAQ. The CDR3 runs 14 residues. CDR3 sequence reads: CASSPGPLGGEQYF.

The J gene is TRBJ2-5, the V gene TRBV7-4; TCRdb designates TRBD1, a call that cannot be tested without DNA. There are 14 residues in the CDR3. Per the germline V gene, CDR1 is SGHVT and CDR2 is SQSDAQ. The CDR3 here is CASSQRTGRETQYF.

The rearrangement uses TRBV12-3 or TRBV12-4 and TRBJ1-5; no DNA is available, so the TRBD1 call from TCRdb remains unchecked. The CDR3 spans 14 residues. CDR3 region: CASRGTGSLRPQHF.

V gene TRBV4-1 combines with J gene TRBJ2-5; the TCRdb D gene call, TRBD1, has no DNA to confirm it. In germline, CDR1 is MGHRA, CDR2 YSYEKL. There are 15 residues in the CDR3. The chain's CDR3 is CASRGEGGTQETQYF.

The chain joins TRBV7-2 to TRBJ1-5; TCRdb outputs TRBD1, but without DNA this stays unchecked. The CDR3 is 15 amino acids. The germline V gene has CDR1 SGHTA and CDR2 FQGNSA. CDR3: CASSSQGVGNQPQHF.

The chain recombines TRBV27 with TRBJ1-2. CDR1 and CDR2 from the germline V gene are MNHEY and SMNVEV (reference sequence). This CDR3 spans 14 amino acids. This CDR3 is CASSFSDGNRGYTF.

CDR3 amino acids: CSGRTGTEKLFF. The chain couples TRBV29-1 to TRBJ1-4; TCRdb gives TRBD1 as the D gene, but with no DNA this cannot be confirmed. Germline CDR1 SQVTM, CDR2 ANQGSEA. This CDR3 spans 12 amino acids.

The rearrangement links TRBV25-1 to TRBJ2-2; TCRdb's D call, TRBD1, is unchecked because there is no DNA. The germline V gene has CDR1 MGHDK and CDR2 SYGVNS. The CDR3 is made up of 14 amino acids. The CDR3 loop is CASRRQGNTGELFF. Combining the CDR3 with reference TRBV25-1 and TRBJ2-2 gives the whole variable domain EADIYQTPRYLVIGTGKKITLECSQTMGHDKMYWYQQDPGMELHLIHYSYGVNSTEKGDLSSESTVSRIRTEHFPLTLESARPSHTSQYLCASRRQGNTGELFFGEGSRLTVL.

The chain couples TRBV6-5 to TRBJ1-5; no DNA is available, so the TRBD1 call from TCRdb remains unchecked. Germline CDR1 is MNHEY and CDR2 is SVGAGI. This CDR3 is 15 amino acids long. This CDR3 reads CASSPGTGSYQPQHF.

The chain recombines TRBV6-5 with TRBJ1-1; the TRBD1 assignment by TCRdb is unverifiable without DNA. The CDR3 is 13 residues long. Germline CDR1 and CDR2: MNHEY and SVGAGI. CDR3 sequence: CASQGAGNTEAFF.

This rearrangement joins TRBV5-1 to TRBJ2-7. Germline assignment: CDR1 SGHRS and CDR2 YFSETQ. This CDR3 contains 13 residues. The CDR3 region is CASSRLSSGEQYF.

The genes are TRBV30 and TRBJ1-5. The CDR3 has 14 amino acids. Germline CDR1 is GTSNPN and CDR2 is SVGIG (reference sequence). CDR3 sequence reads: CAWSGDRESRPQHF.

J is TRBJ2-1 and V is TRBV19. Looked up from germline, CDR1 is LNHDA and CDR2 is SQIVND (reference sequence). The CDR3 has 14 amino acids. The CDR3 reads CASSIVSTHGEQFF.

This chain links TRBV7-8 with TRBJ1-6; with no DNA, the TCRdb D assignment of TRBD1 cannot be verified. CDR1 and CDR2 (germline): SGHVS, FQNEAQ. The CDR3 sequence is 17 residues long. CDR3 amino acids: CASSLVSRGPDDSPLHF.

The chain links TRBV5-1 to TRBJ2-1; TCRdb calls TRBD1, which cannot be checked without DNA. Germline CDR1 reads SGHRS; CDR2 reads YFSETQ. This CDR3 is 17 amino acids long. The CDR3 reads CASSLTPRTGRENEQFF.

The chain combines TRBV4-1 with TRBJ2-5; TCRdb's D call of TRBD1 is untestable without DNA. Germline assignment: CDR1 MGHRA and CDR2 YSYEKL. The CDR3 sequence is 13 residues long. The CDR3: CASSRSQGETQYF.

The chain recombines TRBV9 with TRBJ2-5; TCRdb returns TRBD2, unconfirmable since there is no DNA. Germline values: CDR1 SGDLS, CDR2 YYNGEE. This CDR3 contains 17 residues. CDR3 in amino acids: CASSVDLAGGLEETQYF.

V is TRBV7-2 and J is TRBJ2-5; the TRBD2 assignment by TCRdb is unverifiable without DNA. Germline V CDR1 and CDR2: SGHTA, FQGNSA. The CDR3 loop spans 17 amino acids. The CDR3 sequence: CASSLVRTSGSLGTQYF.

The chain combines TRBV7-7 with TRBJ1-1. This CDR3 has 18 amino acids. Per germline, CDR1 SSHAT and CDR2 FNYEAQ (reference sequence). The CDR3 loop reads CASSLFIRGPEPYTEAFF.

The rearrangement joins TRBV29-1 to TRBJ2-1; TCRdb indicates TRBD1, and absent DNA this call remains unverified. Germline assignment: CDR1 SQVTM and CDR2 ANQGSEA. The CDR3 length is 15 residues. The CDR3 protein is CSVARQGGSYNEQFF.

This CDR3 reads CATSDLRIGKDTGELFF. The rearrangement links TRBV24-1 to TRBJ2-2. Per the germline V gene, CDR1 is KGHDR and CDR2 is SFDVKD. The CDR3 sequence is 17 residues long.

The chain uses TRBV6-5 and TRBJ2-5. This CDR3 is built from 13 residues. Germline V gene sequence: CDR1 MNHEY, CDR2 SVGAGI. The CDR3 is CASSYLYQETQYF.

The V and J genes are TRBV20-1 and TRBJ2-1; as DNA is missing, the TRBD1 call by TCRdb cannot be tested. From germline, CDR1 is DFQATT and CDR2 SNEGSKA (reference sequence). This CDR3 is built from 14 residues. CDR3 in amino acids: CSARDRGPYNEQFF.